This is a list of T cell receptor beta chains from one sample in a study of cytomegalovirus exposure and HLA in healthy donors. Profiling relied on immunoSEQ multiplex PCR, and the TCRdb table lists in-frame clones only, not all of them. The sample has some 320,000 clones, 87% seen once. The material sequenced was PBMCs. The receptors come from a young woman in good health and CMV-seropositive. Each CDR3 is given with its conserved first and last residue. Fields, in order: J gene, V gene, D gene, clone size, CDR3 DNA, CDR3 protein. D genes are given only for firm matches. Where a row states a size, it is once, few, many or the class of an expanded clone; other rows omit it.

J: TRBJ2-7
V: TRBV28
D: -
size: -
DNA: TGTGCCAGCAGTGCGATACTGGTGACAGAGTACTACGAGCAGTACTTC
CDR3: CASSAILVTEYYEQYF

J: TRBJ1-1
V: TRBV10-3
D: -
size: -
DNA: TGTGCCATCAGTGAATATTCGAGGGAGATCATGAACACTGAAGCTTTCTTT
CDR3: CAISEYSREIMNTEAFF

J: TRBJ2-1
V: TRBV7-3
D: -
size: once
DNA: TGTGCCAGCAGGTTTGAGGGGGACGAAAACAATGAGCAGTTCTTC
CDR3: CASRFEGDENNEQFF

J: TRBJ1-2
V: TRBV2
D: -
size: -
DNA: TGTGCCAGCGGAACCGGGAACGGCTATGGCTACACCTTC
CDR3: CASGTGNGYGYTF

J: TRBJ1-1
V: TRBV7-3
D: -
size: -
DNA: TGTGCCAGCAGCCTGGAAGTGAAGACTGAAGCTTTCTTT
CDR3: CASSLEVKTEAFF

J: TRBJ2-7
V: TRBV5-1
D: -
size: -
DNA: TGCGCCAGCAGAAACTCGGCGGCCAGATCCGAGAAATACGAGCAGTACTTC
CDR3: CASRNSAARSEKYEQYF

J: TRBJ2-4
V: TRBV7-5
D: -
size: -
DNA: TGTGCCAGCCGAAACCTCTCCAAAAACATTCAGTACTTC
CDR3: CASRNLSKNIQYF

J: TRBJ1-5
V: TRBV5-4
D: TRBD1
size: -
DNA: TGTGCCAGCAGCTTGGGGGGACAGGGAAATCAGCCCCAGCATTTT
CDR3: CASSLGGQGNQPQHF

J: TRBJ2-3
V: TRBV5-4
D: TRBD2
size: -
DNA: TGTGCCAGCAGCATCGGGTGGGCGGGGGATAATACGCAGTATTTT
CDR3: CASSIGWAGDNTQYF

J: TRBJ1-4
V: TRBV4-2
D: TRBD1
size: -
DNA: TGTGCCAGCAGCCTTTTACAGGGGGCGGGGGGTGAAAAACTGTTTTTT
CDR3: CASSLLQGAGGEKLFF

J: TRBJ2-3
V: TRBV18
D: TRBD1
size: few
DNA: TGTGCCAGCTCACCACGGACAGGGGAGGGGGATACGCAGTATTTT
CDR3: CASSPRTGEGDTQYF

J: TRBJ2-3
V: TRBV28
D: -
size: -
DNA: TGTGCCAGCAGTTTATGGGGGGGCGCGGCAGATACGCAGTATTTT
CDR3: CASSLWGGAADTQYF

J: TRBJ2-5
V: TRBV27
D: -
size: -
DNA: TGTGCCAGCAGTTTAGGACCAGTCCAAGAGACCCAGTACTTC
CDR3: CASSLGPVQETQYF

J: TRBJ2-3
V: TRBV6-1
D: -
size: -
DNA: TGTGCCAGCAGTGAAGAAGCGGAGCCAACTCAAGATACGCAGTATTTT
CDR3: CASSEEAEPTQDTQYF

J: TRBJ1-2
V: TRBV4-3
D: -
size: -
DNA: TGCGCCAGCAGCCAAAGCATCGGGGATGGCTACACCTTC
CDR3: CASSQSIGDGYTF

J: TRBJ2-7
V: TRBV5-1
D: TRBD2
size: -
DNA: TGCGCCAGCAGGGGGGGGAACTCCGAGCAGTACTTC
CDR3: CASRGGNSEQYF

J: TRBJ2-2
V: TRBV4-3
D: -
size: -
DNA: TGCGCCAGCAGCCAAGAAACCTACACCGGGGAGCTGTTTTTT
CDR3: CASSQETYTGELFF

J: TRBJ2-2
V: TRBV5-1
D: TRBD1
size: -
DNA: TGCGCCAGCAGCTTGGGGGACAGGGCCGGGGAGCTGTTTTTT
CDR3: CASSLGDRAGELFF

J: TRBJ1-2
V: TRBV7-8
D: -
size: -
DNA: TGTGCCAGCAGCGAGCGTTGGGGGGGATTAGACTATGGCTACACCTTC
CDR3: CASSERWGGLDYGYTF

J: TRBJ2-7
V: TRBV7-2
D: -
size: -
DNA: TGTGCCAGCAGCTTACTAGGGATCTCCTACGAGCAGTACTTC
CDR3: CASSLLGISYEQYF

J: TRBJ1-4
V: TRBV11-2
D: -
size: once
DNA: TGTGCCAGCAGCTTAGATTCTGGTGAAAAACTGTTTTTT
CDR3: CASSLDSGEKLFF

J: TRBJ1-5
V: TRBV9
D: -
size: -
DNA: TGTGCCAGCAGCGTAGAGGGGGTGGGGCGGCCCCAGCATTTT
CDR3: CASSVEGVGRPQHF

J: TRBJ1-5
V: TRBV6-1
D: -
size: -
DNA: TGTGCCAGCCGTACCTTGAATAGCAATCAGCCCCAGCATTTT
CDR3: CASRTLNSNQPQHF

J: TRBJ2-5
V: TRBV4-3
D: TRBD2
size: once
DNA: TGCGCCAGCAGCCAAGCCTGGGGGGGAGGTCCCCAAGAGACCCAGTACTTC
CDR3: CASSQAWGGGPQETQYF

J: TRBJ1-4
V: TRBV4-3
D: TRBD1
size: -
DNA: TGCGCCAGCAGCCAAGAGACAGGGGGCTTTGAAAAACTGTTTTTT
CDR3: CASSQETGGFEKLFF

J: TRBJ1-5
V: TRBV7-2
D: -
size: -
DNA: TGTGCCAGCAGCTTAGTCGGTCAGCCCCAGCATTTT
CDR3: CASSLVGQPQHF

J: TRBJ1-5
V: TRBV28
D: -
size: -
DNA: TGTGCCAGCAGTTTGAGGGGAATTGAGCCCCAGCATTTT
CDR3: CASSLRGIEPQHF

J: TRBJ2-3
V: TRBV6-5
D: -
size: -
DNA: TGTGCCAGCAGTTACGGGCCTCGCACAGATACGCAGTATTTT
CDR3: CASSYGPRTDTQYF

J: TRBJ1-1
V: TRBV2
D: TRBD1
size: once
DNA: TGTGCCAGCAGTGAGGCGAGACAGGGAATCGGAAACACTGAAGCTTTCTTT
CDR3: CASSEARQGIGNTEAFF

J: TRBJ2-7
V: TRBV30
D: -
size: -
DNA: TGTGCCTGGAGTGTACTCGGACGAAACTACGAGCAGTACTTC
CDR3: CAWSVLGRNYEQYF

J: TRBJ2-3
V: TRBV19
D: -
size: -
DNA: TGTGCCAGTAGAAGACGGGTTAGCACAGATACGCAGTATTTT
CDR3: CASRRRVSTDTQYF

J: TRBJ2-7
V: TRBV6-5
D: TRBD1
size: -
DNA: TGTGCCAGCAGTTGGGACAGGAGCTCCTACGAGCAGTACTTC
CDR3: CASSWDRSSYEQYF

J: TRBJ2-7
V: TRBV19
D: -
size: -
DNA: TGTGCCAGTAGTATGATTGACGACTACGAGCAGTACTTC
CDR3: CASSMIDDYEQYF

J: TRBJ1-2
V: TRBV19
D: -
size: -
DNA: TGTGCCAGTAGTATATCGGAGTACTATGGCTACACCTTC
CDR3: CASSISEYYGYTF

J: TRBJ1-1
V: TRBV6-1
D: -
size: once
DNA: TGTGCCAGCAGTCTACAGGGAACTGAAGCTTTCTTT
CDR3: CASSLQGTEAFF

J: TRBJ2-5
V: TRBV4-1
D: TRBD2
size: -
DNA: TGCGCCAGCAGCCCTACTAGCGGGAGTTCGGAGACCCAGTACTTC
CDR3: CASSPTSGSSETQYF

J: TRBJ2-7
V: TRBV7-9
D: -
size: -
DNA: TGTGCCAGCAGCTTAGGTTCTAGCTCCTACGAGCAGTACTTC
CDR3: CASSLGSSSYEQYF

J: TRBJ2-7
V: TRBV6-1
D: -
size: -
DNA: TGTGCCAGCAGTGAGTGGGTGGACAACTCCCTCTACGAGCAGTACTTC
CDR3: CASSEWVDNSLYEQYF

J: TRBJ1-4
V: TRBV9
D: -
size: -
DNA: TGTGCCAGCAGCGTAGGCATGACAGGCGGAAATGAAAAACTGTTTTTT
CDR3: CASSVGMTGGNEKLFF

J: TRBJ2-1
V: TRBV4-1
D: TRBD2
size: few
DNA: TGCGCCAGCAGCCACCTTCCTAGCGGGGGTTACAATGAGCAGTTCTTC
CDR3: CASSHLPSGGYNEQFF

J: TRBJ2-7
V: TRBV28
D: -
size: -
DNA: TGTGCCAGTATCGACAGATTTCCCTACGAGCAGTACTTC
CDR3: CASIDRFPYEQYF

J: TRBJ2-1
V: TRBV7-2
D: TRBD1
size: once
DNA: TGTGCCAGCAGGGGGGACAGGGGTTCCTACAATGAGCAGTTCTTC
CDR3: CASRGDRGSYNEQFF

J: TRBJ2-5
V: TRBV5-1
D: -
size: -
DNA: TGCGCCAGCAGCATCTACGAAGAGACCCAGTACTTC
CDR3: CASSIYEETQYF

J: TRBJ2-1
V: TRBV4-1
D: TRBD2
size: -
DNA: TGCGCCAGCAGCCAAGTATCTAGCGGGAGTAGAGCCACCAGGAATGAGCAGTTCTTC
CDR3: CASSQVSSGSRATRNEQFF

J: TRBJ2-2
V: TRBV15
D: -
size: -
DNA: TGTGCCACCAGCCTAATCCCGACCGGGGAGCTGTTTTTT
CDR3: CATSLIPTGELFF